This TCR beta chain was found in a study of T cell responses to AZD1222 COVID-19 vaccine. The sample holds one count of this clone. Its antigen is not known. The repertoire was sequenced with immunoSEQ multiplex PCR; TCRdb's copy has only in-frame clones and lacks some. The table lists about 92,000 clones, around 90% of them singletons. The CDR3 contains 14 residues. Trimming stripped 5 bases from V and 2 bases from J, with 10 bases between. Germline V lookup: CDR1 MNHEY, CDR2 SMNVEV (reference sequence). Findings and caveats of the study: Only after the peak T cell response were repertoires sampled. The donor cohort was predominantly white British with a female majority, and clonal diversity may have been underestimated. Nearly half of spike-specific TCRs reportedly target variant regions that are unmutated in the B.1.351 and B.1.1.7 variants. Baseline seropositivity occurred in only 5 to 7 AZD1222 recipients.

This specimen was peripheral blood, taken on day 0 of AZD1222 vaccination. This rearrangement joins TRBV27 to TRBJ1-3; no clear D gene. This TCR came from an adult in good health. DNA for the CDR3: TGTGCCAGCAGTCCTTTTTGGGCTGGAAACACCATATATTTT. This encodes CASSPFWAGNTIYF.